This entry lists 27 T cell receptor beta chains sequenced from one sample in a study of shared clonotypes between healthy human individuals. Here immunoSEQ multiplex PCR was the method, and the copy in TCRdb shows in-frame clones only, minus some. The sample holds over 95,000 clones, over 40% seen once. The sequenced sample was PBMCs. The receptors come from a woman aged 35 to 49 in good health. Some clones in this sample may be carry-over from other donors' samples.

Comments on this clone: One base separates it from a far larger clone, so it is likely a read error. The chain links TRBV18 to TRBJ2-5, with D perhaps matching TRBD1 or TRBD2 (5 bases each). The end of the DNA aligns better with TRBJ2-7, so the J call may be wrong. Germline V gene sequence: CDR1 KGHSH, CDR2 LQKENI. This CDR3 comprises 13 residues. The CDR3 bases are TGTGCCAGCTCACCGATGACAGAGGGCGAGCAGTACTTC. This codes for CASSPMTEGEQYF.

The CDR3 here is CSGRDSGTYEQYF. CDR3 DNA sequence: TGCAGCGGACGGGACTCCGGGACCTACGAGCAGTACTTC. This chain uses TRBV29-1 with TRBJ2-7; a weak D match, TRBD2 (6 bases). Deletions cut 7 bases from V and 2 bases from J, with 15 bases between. This CDR3 spans 13 amino acids. Germline V gives CDR1 SQVTM, CDR2 ANQGSEA.

This clone was counted a few times. The chain links TRBV7-2 to TRBJ2-1, with D uncertain. With 1 base removed from V and 15 bases from J, the gap between germline ends came to 13 bases. In germline, CDR1 is SGHTA, CDR2 FQGNSA. This CDR3 region has 12 residues. The CDR3 nucleotides read TGTGCCAGCAGCTTAGGTTCCGAACCTCCGTTCTTC. It specifies CASSLGSEPPFF.

The chain couples TRBV6-5 to TRBJ1-2, with TRBD1 as a possible D gene (5 bases). The germline V gene encodes CDR1 MNHEY and CDR2 SVGAGI. The CDR3 totals 15 residues. V lost 6 bases and J lost 8, with 22 bases in between. The CDR3 region is CASSPSSEGPLGYTF. The CDR3 DNA sequence: TGTGCCAGCAGCCCGAGCTCAGAGGGACCCCTAGGCTACACCTTC.

The chain combines TRBV27 with TRBJ1-2; the match to TRBD1 covers 10 bases. The CDR3 length is 15 residues. Germline V gene lookup returns CDR1 MNHEY and CDR2 SMNVEV (reference sequence). J was trimmed by 2 bases and V by 5 bases; bases with no gene match: 5. Written as DNA, the CDR3 is TGTGCCAGCAGTCCGGGACAGGGGATAAACTATGGCTACACCTTC. Translated: CASSPGQGINYGYTF.

The V and J genes are TRBV9 and TRBJ2-4; 9 nucleotides agree with TRBD1. Germline V gene sequence: CDR1 SGDLS, CDR2 YYNGEE. J was trimmed by 8 bases and V by 3 bases; bases with no gene match: 6. The CDR3 loop spans 14 amino acids. The CDR3 coding sequence is TGTGCCAGCAGCGATACAGGGGGCCGGGACATTCAGTACTTC. It codes for CASSDTGGRDIQYF.

J is TRBJ2-1 and V is TRBV15, with a weak D call TRBD2 (5 bases). The germline CDR1 and CDR2 sequences are LNHNV and YYDKDF (reference sequence). This CDR3 is 16 amino acids long. The V end was cut by 3 bases, the J end by 3 bases, with 15 bases between. CDR3 DNA sequence: TGTGCCACCAGCAGCCTGCCGGGGAGACGCTACAATGAGCAGTTCTTC. Translated: CATSSLPGRRYNEQFF. The full variable domain, with the rest looked up from reference TRBV15 and TRBJ2-1, is DAMVIQNPRYQVTQFGKPVTLSCSQTLNHNVMYWYQQKSSQAPKLLFHYYDKDFNNEADTPDNFQSRRPNTSFCFLDIRSPGLGDTAMYLCATSSLPGRRYNEQFFGPGTRLTVL.

This clone has a count of ten or more. The V gene is TRBV27, the J gene TRBJ2-3; 9 nucleotides match TRBD2. CDR3 length: 13 amino acids. Germline V CDR1 and CDR2: MNHEY, SMNVEV (reference sequence). The junction had 3 bases not matched to a gene; V was cut back by 3 bases and J by 8 bases. The CDR3 region is CASSLTSGGTQYF. Here the CDR3 DNA reads TGTGCCAGCAGTTTGACTAGCGGCGGTACGCAGTATTTT.

This clone appeared a few times. With only one base between it and a far larger clone, this is likely a read error. In the same sample, other DNA sequences code for this CDR3. The chain uses TRBV20-1 and TRBJ1-2; tentatively, D is TRBD1 (6 bases). Trimming left V 3 bases short and J 11 bases short, with 13 bases between. Per germline, CDR1 DFQATT and CDR2 SNEGSKA (reference sequence). The CDR3 is made up of 11 amino acids. In nucleotides, the CDR3 is TGCAGTGCTAGCGACAGGTTAGGTTACACCTTC. It specifies CSASDRLGYTF.

This clone has a count of ten or more. The sample holds other DNA sequences that translate to the same CDR3. The chain couples TRBV29-1 to TRBJ1-5, with 7 bases aligning to TRBD1. The CDR3 contains 12 residues. Germline V gene sequence: CDR1 SQVTM, CDR2 ANQGSEA. The ends lost 4 bases at V and 5 bases at J; junction bases unmatched: 2. The CDR3 region is CSVGQGDQPQHF. CDR3 bases: TGCAGCGTTGGGCAGGGGGATCAGCCCCAGCATTTT.

The chain recombines TRBV30 with TRBJ1-3; D unresolved. CDR3 size: 16 residues. Trimming shortened V by 7 bases and J by 0 bases, and 19 bases separated the two germline ends. Germline V gene sequence: CDR1 GTSNPN, CDR2 SVGIG (reference sequence). CDR3 sequence reads: CASTRTLESSGNTIYF. The CDR3 DNA is TGTGCCTCTACCCGGACCCTGGAGAGCTCTGGAAACACCATATATTTT.

The chain recombines TRBV28 with TRBJ2-7; D may match TRBD1 or TRBD2 (5 bases each). The germline CDR1 and CDR2 sequences are MDHEN and SYDVKM. CDR3 length: 17 amino acids. Trimming took 2 bases from V and 7 from J, leaving 24 bases between them. CDR3 bases: TGTGCCAGCAGTTTAGGTGGGGCTAGCCCGCTGGGAGTGGAGCAGTACTTC. It is translated as CASSLGGASPLGVEQYF.

This clone was observed many times. The chain couples TRBV4-2 to TRBJ2-7; D uncertain. In germline, CDR1 is LGHNA, CDR2 YNFKEQ. The CDR3 is made up of 15 amino acids. Trimming removed 2 bases from V and 5 bases from J, with 16 bases in between. CDR3 bases: TGTGCCAGCAGCCAAACTGTGGGGTCGCTAGACGAGCAGTACTTC. Its translation: CASSQTVGSLDEQYF.

As to this clone: With only one base between it and a far larger clone, this is likely a read error. As the CDR3 is not closed by the conserved phenylalanine or tryptophan, this likely results from a read error. The CDR3: CASSPDYNSPLHL. CDR3 nucleotides: TGCGCCAGCAGTCCGGATTATAATTCACCCCTCCACCTT. The chain carries TRBV5-1 and TRBJ1-6, with D uncertain. Between the trimmed V and J ends, which lost 5 bases and 4 bases, there was a span of 7 bases. Germline lookup yields CDR1 SGHRS and CDR2 YFSETQ. The CDR3 is made up of 13 amino acids.

CDR3 loop: CAHRGPANEKLFF. The CDR3 nucleotides read TGTGCCCACAGGGGGCCGGCTAATGAAAAACTGTTTTTT. The chain joins TRBV30 to TRBJ1-4; 9 positions agree with TRBD1. The CDR3 extends over 13 amino acids. CDR1 GTSNPN and CDR2 SVGIG come from the germline V gene (reference sequence). Germline trimming cut 8 bases from V and 3 bases from J; bases unmatched to any gene: 4.

The sample holds many counts of this clone. The chain has TRBV6-5 and TRBJ1-1; no clear D gene. The V and J ends lost 7 bases and 2 bases respectively, with 11 bases between them. Germline CDR1 reads MNHEY; CDR2 reads SVGAGI. The CDR3 contains 13 residues. The CDR3 nucleotides are TGTGCCAGCAACCCTGCAGGAAACACTGAAGCTTTCTTT. This translates into CASNPAGNTEAFF.

The genes are TRBV2 and TRBJ2-3; 8 bases align to TRBD2. The V and J ends lost 5 bases and 4 bases, in that order; junction bases with no gene match: 8. Per germline, CDR1 SNHLY and CDR2 FYNNEI. This CDR3 has 15 amino acids. The CDR3 loop reads CASSTSGSPSDTQYF. In nucleotides, the CDR3 is TGTGCCAGCAGTACCAGCGGGAGCCCCTCAGATACGCAGTATTTT. The entire variable domain, with the rest obtained from reference TRBV2 and TRBJ2-3, is as follows: EPEVTQTPSHQVTQMGQEVILRCVPISNHLYFYWYRQILGQKVEFLVSFYNNEISEKSEIFDDQFSVERPDGSNFTLKIRSTKLEDSAMYFCASSTSGSPSDTQYFGPGTRLTVL.

The chain is built from TRBV30 and TRBJ2-1; tentative D call: TRBD2 (6 bases). This CDR3 is 16 amino acids long. The germline V and J ends were trimmed by 5 bases and 0 bases, with 17 bases remaining between them. Germline loops: CDR1 GTSNPN, CDR2 SVGIG (reference sequence). DNA for the CDR3: TGTGCCTGGGACGCCCGGGACTTTAGCTCCTACAATGAGCAGTTCTTC. Its protein is CAWDARDFSSYNEQFF.

This clone was recorded many times. The junction and the germline gene differ at one end; a read error may be behind it. The chain links TRBV30 to TRBJ1-2; D not certain. Germline-derived CDR1 and CDR2 are GTSNPN and SVGIG (reference sequence). The CDR3 consists of 11 residues. The CDR3: CAWRTGQSSYF. The CDR3 nucleotides are TGTGCCTGGAGGACTGGGCAGAGCTCCTACTTC.

V usage is TRBV4-1 and J usage is TRBJ2-1, with D possibly matching TRBD2 (6 bases). This CDR3 region has 15 residues. Trimming stripped 0 bases from V and 9 bases from J, with 15 bases between. Germline-derived CDR1 and CDR2 are MGHRA and YSYEKL. This chain's CDR3 is CASSQDQVAAVEQFF. DNA of the CDR3: TGCGCCAGCAGCCAAGATCAGGTAGCGGCGGTTGAGCAGTTCTTC.

The chain joins TRBV7-2 to TRBJ1-1; 8 bases fit TRBD1. V dropped 3 bases and J dropped 3; count of bases not matched to a gene: 12. Germline loops: CDR1 SGHTA, CDR2 FQGNSA. This CDR3 spans 17 amino acids. Here the CDR3 DNA reads TGTGCCAGCAGCTTTGCTGGTCAGGGGGCCGGGTACACTGAAGCTTTCTTT. Encoded protein: CASSFAGQGAGYTEAFF.

This sequence joins TRBV6-1 and TRBJ2-7; 9 bases are shared with TRBD2. There are 15 residues in the CDR3. V lost 6 bases and J lost 0; bases outside the gene matches: 6. Germline V gene data show CDR1 as MNHNS and CDR2 as SASEGT. The DNA for the CDR3 is TGTGCCAGCAGCTCCCTAGCGGGGTTCTCCTACGAGCAGTACTTC. As protein: CASSSLAGFSYEQYF.

V gene TRBV7-3 combines with J gene TRBJ2-7, with a weak D call TRBD2 (5 bases). The CDR3 has 13 amino acids. V dropped 3 bases and J dropped 7 bases, with 13 bases sitting between them. The V gene's germline CDR1 is SGHTA and CDR2 FQGTGA. The CDR3 nucleotides read TGTGCCAGCAGCTTCGGAGGCTTTGGGGAGCAGTACTTC. Translation gives CASSFGGFGEQYF.

In this sample, this clone turned up many times. The chain combines TRBV28 with TRBJ2-7; 10 bases are a match to TRBD2. V lost 8 bases and J lost 2; bases outside the gene matches: 9. The length of the CDR3 is 15 residues. Germline V gene sequence: CDR1 MDHEN, CDR2 SYDVKM. The CDR3 is CASRRQAGGTYEQYF. The CDR3 nucleotides read TGTGCCAGCCGACGGCAAGCGGGAGGGACCTACGAGCAGTACTTC.

The V gene is TRBV27, the J gene TRBJ2-1; 7 bases are shared with TRBD2. V shed 2 bases, J shed 3 bases, and the junction held 4 bases outside the gene matches. The V gene's germline CDR1 is MNHEY and CDR2 SMNVEV (reference sequence). The length of the CDR3 is 15 residues. CDR3: CASSLTLADYNEQFF. CDR3 nucleotide sequence: TGTGCCAGCAGTTTAACCCTAGCGGACTACAATGAGCAGTTCTTC.

V usage is TRBV29-1 and J usage is TRBJ2-7; TRBD1 matches 7 bases. CDR1 is SQVTM and CDR2 is ANQGSEA in the germline V gene. Trimming at V came to 6 bases and at J to 2 bases, leaving 7 bases not matched to a gene. This CDR3 has 13 residues. CDR3 region: CSVAGQEPYEQYF. The CDR3 coding sequence is TGCAGCGTAGCTGGACAGGAGCCCTACGAGCAGTACTTC.

The V call is TRBV5-1, the J call TRBJ2-2; 9 bases are shared with TRBD2. With 0 bases clipped from V and 0 bases from J, the junction kept 6 bases outside the gene matches. Germline values: CDR1 SGHRS, CDR2 YFSETQ. The CDR3 consists of 18 residues. Here the CDR3 reads CASSLEGSGRPNTGELFF. The CDR3 region has the DNA TGCGCCAGCAGCTTGGAGGGTAGCGGGAGACCGAACACCGGGGAGCTGTTTTTT.